A selection of T cell receptor beta chains follows, all from one sample in a study of blood T cells in healthy people across ages. TCRdb re-analysed the 5' RACE reads in MiXCR, keeping a single row per CDR3 protein. The sample yields about 1.5 million distinct CDR3 sequences, about 42% seen once. Input material: blood. The receptors here all came from a woman aged 18-35 years in good health. Each CDR3 is given with its conserved first and last residue. D genes are given only for firm matches. Clone size is not always given. Where it is, it says once, few, many or a class for expanded clones.

V: TRBV6-6
size: NA
J: TRBJ1-1
length: 13
D: NA
DNA: TGTGCCAGCAGTTACGTCCTGAACACTGAAGCTTTCTTT
CDR3: CASSYVLNTEAFF

V: TRBV25-1
size: NA
J: TRBJ2-7
length: 16
D: NA
DNA: TGTGCCAGCAGTGAATCCCCGGTAGGGGGGTTTTACGAGCAGTACTTC
CDR3: CASSESPVGGFYEQYF

V: TRBV7-2
size: NA
J: TRBJ1-6
length: 13
D: NA
DNA: TGTGCCAGCAGCTTAGCCGGGGCGGACTCCCTCCACTTT
CDR3: CASSLAGADSLHF

V: TRBV20-1
size: few
J: TRBJ2-5
length: 16
D: TRBD2
DNA: TGCAGTGCTAGGACTAGCGGGAGGGCCTCCTACAATGAGCAGTACTTC
CDR3: CSARTSGRASYNEQYF

V: TRBV6-4
size: few
J: TRBJ1-5
length: 13
D: NA
DNA: TGTGCCAGCAGTGCAGGGGTCGATCAGCCCCAGCATTTT
CDR3: CASSAGVDQPQHF

V: TRBV18
size: few
J: TRBJ2-7
length: 11
D: NA
DNA: TGTGCCAGCTCAGCCCGCTACGAGCAGTACTTC
CDR3: CASSARYEQYF

V: TRBV11-2
size: NA
J: TRBJ1-1
length: 15
D: NA
DNA: TGTGCCAGCAGCTTAGAGAGGACAGCCTCTGTTGAAGCTTTCTTT
CDR3: CASSLERTASVEAFF

V: TRBV6-5
size: few
J: TRBJ1-4
length: 13
D: NA
DNA: TGTGCCAGCGCCCGAGTTCTAAATGAAAAACTGTTTTTT
CDR3: CASARVLNEKLFF

V: TRBV28
size: once
J: TRBJ2-1
length: 13
D: TRBD2
DNA: TGTGCCACTCTTAGCGGGAGTATCGCTGAGCAGTTCTTC
CDR3: CATLSGSIAEQFF

V: TRBV18
size: NA
J: TRBJ2-2
length: 14
D: NA
DNA: TGTGCCAGCTCAGAAGGACGGAACACCGGGGAGCTGTTTTTT
CDR3: CASSEGRNTGELFF

V: TRBV12-3/TRBV12-4
size: NA
J: TRBJ2-5
length: 13
D: TRBD1
DNA: TGTGCCAGCAGGCGGACAGGGGAGGCTGAGCAGTACTTC
CDR3: CASRRTGEAEQYF

V: TRBV2
size: NA
J: TRBJ1-4
length: 16
D: NA
DNA: TGTGCCAGCAGTGTTTTGGAGCGCATCTTTAATGAAAAACTGTTTTTT
CDR3: CASSVLERIFNEKLFF

V: TRBV5-1
size: few
J: TRBJ2-1
length: 16
D: NA
DNA: TGCGCCAGCAGCTTGGGCCCAATCTCTTTATACAATGAGCAGTTCTTC
CDR3: CASSLGPISLYNEQFF

V: TRBV2
size: once
J: TRBJ2-3
length: 12
D: NA
DNA: TGTGCCACACAGGAGTTCACAGATACGCAGTATTTT
CDR3: CATQEFTDTQYF

V: TRBV9
size: NA
J: TRBJ2-3
length: 15
D: NA
DNA: TGTGCCAGCAGCGCCGCCCACTCTATAGGAGATACGCAGTATTTT
CDR3: CASSAAHSIGDTQYF

V: TRBV7-2
size: few
J: TRBJ2-3
length: 16
D: NA
DNA: TGTGCCAGCAGCCCCAGGGGAGCTAGCGGTACAGATACGCAGTATTTT
CDR3: CASSPRGASGTDTQYF

V: TRBV29-1
size: few
J: TRBJ2-1
length: 14
D: TRBD2
DNA: TGCAGCGCCCAGGGACTAGCGACCCTGTATGCCCAGTTCTTC
CDR3: CSAQGLATLYAQFF

V: TRBV27
size: NA
J: TRBJ2-5
length: 12
D: NA
DNA: TGTGCCAGCAGTGCCAATATGGAGACCCAGTACTTC
CDR3: CASSANMETQYF

V: TRBV4-3
size: NA
J: TRBJ2-7
length: 16
D: TRBD1
DNA: TGCGCCAGCAGCCAAGTTCCCGGGACAGGGGGCTACGAGCAGTACTTC
CDR3: CASSQVPGTGGYEQYF

V: TRBV20-1
size: few
J: TRBJ1-1
length: 14
D: NA
DNA: TGCAGTGCCCCAGCGCGGGGGTTTAACACTGAAGCTTTCTTT
CDR3: CSAPARGFNTEAFF

V: TRBV7-9
size: many
J: TRBJ2-1
length: 14
D: TRBD1
DNA: TGTGCCAGCAGCGGGGAGGACAGGGGCAATGAGCAGTTCTTC
CDR3: CASSGEDRGNEQFF

V: TRBV28
size: NA
J: TRBJ2-3
length: 15
D: NA
DNA: TGTGCCAGCAGTTTTAGCATACCTAGCACAGATACGCAGTATTTT
CDR3: CASSFSIPSTDTQYF

V: TRBV27
size: few
J: TRBJ2-5
length: 15
D: TRBD1
DNA: TGTGCCAGCAGTTTCCAGGGGGCGCTTTGGGAGACCCAGTACTTC
CDR3: CASSFQGALWETQYF

V: TRBV7-9
size: NA
J: TRBJ1-1
length: 15
D: TRBD1
DNA: TGTGCCAGCAGCGACGGACAGGGATCGAACACTGAAGCTTTCTTT
CDR3: CASSDGQGSNTEAFF

V: TRBV12-3/TRBV12-4
size: NA
J: TRBJ2-3
length: 16
D: TRBD2
DNA: TGTGCCAGCAGCAGGACTAGCGGGGCGTTCACAGATACGCAGTATTTT
CDR3: CASSRTSGAFTDTQYF

V: TRBV14
size: NA
J: TRBJ1-1
length: 16
D: NA
DNA: TGTGCCAGCAGCCAAGATGGATGGGTCCCCGACACTGAAGCTTTCTTT
CDR3: CASSQDGWVPDTEAFF

V: TRBV5-6
size: few
J: TRBJ2-5
length: 13
D: TRBD2
DNA: TGTGCCAGCAGCACGGGACTACAAGAGACTCAGTACTTC
CDR3: CASSTGLQETQYF

V: TRBV4-3
size: NA
J: TRBJ1-2
length: 14
D: NA
DNA: TGCGCCAGCAGCCAAGGGAGTTGGGGCTATGGCTACACCTTC
CDR3: CASSQGSWGYGYTF

V: TRBV7-9
size: NA
J: TRBJ2-4
length: 12
D: NA
DNA: TGTGCCAGCAGCGATCTAAAGGCGGGGCAGTACTTC
CDR3: CASSDLKAGQYF

V: TRBV7-9
size: many
J: TRBJ2-7
length: 12
D: NA
DNA: TGTGCCAGCAGCGGCAGATCCTACGAGCAGTACTTC
CDR3: CASSGRSYEQYF

V: TRBV20-1
size: few
J: TRBJ2-1
length: 17
D: TRBD2
DNA: TGCAGTGCTAGAGTGTACCCGGGTCTAGCGGACCGTAATGAGCAGTTCTTC
CDR3: CSARVYPGLADRNEQFF

V: TRBV3-1
size: NA
J: TRBJ2-5
length: 15
D: NA
DNA: TGTGCCAGCAGCCAAGATTCTTGGAGCGTTGAGACCCAGTACTTC
CDR3: CASSQDSWSVETQYF

V: TRBV7-2
size: few
J: TRBJ1-6
length: 15
D: TRBD1
DNA: TGTGCCAGCAATCCCATTCCGGGACAGGGCCCACCCCTCCACTTT
CDR3: CASNPIPGQGPPLHF

V: TRBV7-9
size: few
J: TRBJ2-1
length: 17
D: TRBD2
DNA: TGTGCCAGCAGCCCCTCCCCACTAGCGGGGACTTACAATGAGCAGTTCTTC
CDR3: CASSPSPLAGTYNEQFF

V: TRBV13
size: NA
J: TRBJ2-3
length: 19
D: TRBD2
DNA: TGTGCCAGCAGCTCTTGTACACTAGCGGGGGGCCCCAGCACAGATACGCAGTATTTT
CDR3: CASSSCTLAGGPSTDTQYF